This T cell receptor (beta chain) was captured in a study of T cells in Graves' hyperthyroidism and ophthalmopathy. Across the study: Before any treatment, at initial diagnosis, peripheral blood was collected.

RNA transcripts gave rise to amplified TCR beta CDR3 regions. Using the HTBI primer set, a first-round RT-PCR was run on the TCR CDR3. In TCRdb, the multiplex PCR reads were re-called with MiXCR into one record per CDR3 protein. Here the sample spans about 480,000 distinct CDR3 sequences, roughly 23% being singletons. This clonotype was seen only a few times. Deletions cut 4 bases from V and 7 bases from J, with 15 bases between. CDR3 length equals 13 residues. Germline V gives CDR1 SGDLS, CDR2 YYNGEE. This sequence was found in a woman in her 70s with Graves' ophthalmopathy. Sequenced input: blood. The chain combines TRBV9 with TRBJ2-7; D remains ambiguous. As DNA, the CDR3 is TGTGCCAGCAGCCCCCCGGTGGCCGGGGAGCAGTACTTC. It translates to CASSPPVAGEQYF.